The clone carrying this T cell receptor beta chain was seen once. This sample was taken from a study of blood T cell repertoires in COVID-19. CDR1 is WNHNN, CDR2 SYGVQD, per germline (reference sequence). The CDR3 covers 14 residues. Trimming stripped 8 bases from V and 5 bases from J, with 19 bases between. TCRdb keeps only in-frame clones here, not all; method: immunoSEQ multiplex PCR. Seen here are fewer than 150,000 clones, about 80% observed once, and the top ten hold roughly 17%. The material sequenced was peripheral blood. This clonotype was obtained from a woman in her fifties or sixties with acute or convalescent COVID-19. The V and J genes are TRBV10-1 and TRBJ2-7, with a possible D match to TRBD2 (6 bases). In DNA form, the CDR3 reads TGCGCCAGCGCCTCCTGGCGGGGTTTCAACGAGCAGTACTTC. Translated: CASASWRGFNEQYF.